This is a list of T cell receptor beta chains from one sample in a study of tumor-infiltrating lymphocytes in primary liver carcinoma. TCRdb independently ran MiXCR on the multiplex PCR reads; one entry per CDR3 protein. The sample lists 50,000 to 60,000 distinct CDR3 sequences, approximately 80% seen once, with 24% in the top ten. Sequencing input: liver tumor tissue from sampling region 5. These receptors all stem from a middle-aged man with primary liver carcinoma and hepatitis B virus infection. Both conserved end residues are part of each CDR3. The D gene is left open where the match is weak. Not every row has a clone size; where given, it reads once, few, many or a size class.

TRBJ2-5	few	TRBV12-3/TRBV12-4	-	CASSVGLVGVETQYF	TGTGCTAGCAGTGTCGGGCTAGTGGGAGTAGAGACCCAGTACTTC
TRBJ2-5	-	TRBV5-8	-	CASTTTDGRKETQYF	TGTGCCAGCACGACGACGGACGGTAGGAAAGAGACCCAGTACTTC
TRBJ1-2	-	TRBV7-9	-	CARSLATEVTAYVYTF	TGTGCCAGGAGCTTAGCGACTGAAGTGACAGCTTATGTCTACACCTTC
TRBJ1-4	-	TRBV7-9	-	CASSLAGRNEKMFF	TGTGCCAGCAGCTTAGCTGGCCGGAATGAAAAGATGTTTTTC
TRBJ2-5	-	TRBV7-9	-	CASSQGGETQYF	TGTGCCAGCAGCCAGGGGGGGGAGACCCAGTACTTC
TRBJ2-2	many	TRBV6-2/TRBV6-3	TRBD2	CASSGTSGTTGELFF	TGTGCCAGCAGCGGGACTAGCGGGACCACCGGGGAGCTGTTTTTT
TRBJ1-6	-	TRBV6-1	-	CASREVTSVLHF	TGTGCCTCCAGGGAGGTTACTTCAGTCCTCCACTTT
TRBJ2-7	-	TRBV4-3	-	CANSQDLPYEEYF	TGCGCCAACAGCCAAGATCTACCCTACGAGGAGTACTTC
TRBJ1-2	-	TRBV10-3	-	CAISETSHYGYAF	TGTGCCATCAGTGAAACTTCCCACTATGGTTACGCCTTC
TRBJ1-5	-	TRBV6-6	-	CGSSAGLYQPRHF	TGTGGCAGCAGTGCGGGGCTATATCAGCCCCGGCATTTT
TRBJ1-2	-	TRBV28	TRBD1	CASGFLGQGYGYAF	TGTGCCAGCGGGTTCTTGGGACAGGGCTATGGCTACGCCTTC
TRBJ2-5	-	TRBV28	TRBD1	CASSFTGTGVGETQYF	TGCGCCAGCAGTTTTACAGGGACAGGGGTAGGAGAGACCCAGTACTTC
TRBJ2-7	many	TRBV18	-	CASSPQGDGYEQYF	TGTGCCAGCTCACCACAGGGAGATGGCTACGAGCAGTACTTC
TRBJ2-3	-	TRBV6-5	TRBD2	CVNSSLPLSGRTDTQYF	TGTGTCAACAGTTCACTCCCCCTAAGCGGGAGGACAGATACGCAGTATTTT
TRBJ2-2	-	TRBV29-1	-	CIVGISAANTGGLFF	TGCATCGTTGGGATTAGCGCGGCGAACACCGGGGGGCTGTTTTTT
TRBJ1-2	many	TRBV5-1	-	CASSLTIGADSGYTF	TGCGCCAGCAGCTTGACAATCGGGGCAGACTCTGGCTACACCTTC
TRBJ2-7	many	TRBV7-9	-	CASSPTSGLGGEQYF	TGTGCCAGCAGCCCAACGTCCGGGCTTGGGGGCGAGCAGTACTTC
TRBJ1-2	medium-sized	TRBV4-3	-	CASSQSPGGSYGYTF	TGCGCCAGCAGCCAGAGTCCCGGGGGATCCTATGGCTACACCTTC
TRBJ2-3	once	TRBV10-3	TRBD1	CAVSVGTPGGPDTQYF	TGTGCCGTCAGTGTTGGGACCCCAGGGGGCCCAGATACACAGTATTTT
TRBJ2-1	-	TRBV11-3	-	CASSLSAGEQFF	TGTGCCAGCAGCTTAAGTGCCGGTGAGCAGTTCTTC
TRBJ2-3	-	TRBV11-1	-	CAYSSSRDSSYEQYF	TGTGCCTACAGCTCATCCCGGGACTCCTCCTACGAGCAGTATTTT
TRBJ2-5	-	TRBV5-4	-	CVSSLDKAVEYF	-
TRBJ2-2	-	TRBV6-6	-	CASTAWGANTGELFF	TGTGCCAGCACTGCATGGGGGGCAAACACCGGGGAGCTGTTTTTT
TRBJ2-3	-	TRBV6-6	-	CSSTESTDTQYF	TGTTCCAGCACCGAGAGCACAGATACGCAGTATTTT
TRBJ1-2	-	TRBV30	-	CAWKIYGYTF	TGTGCCTGGAAGATCTATGGTTACACCTTC
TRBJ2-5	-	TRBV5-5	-	CASSLESGPRETRYF	TGTGCCAGCAGCTTGGAATCAGGCCCTAGGGAGACCCGATACTTC
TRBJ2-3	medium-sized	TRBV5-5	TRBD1	CASSWDRGSSDTQYF	TGTGCCAGCAGCTGGGACAGGGGGAGTTCAGATACGCAGTATTTT
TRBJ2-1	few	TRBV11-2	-	CASSLNDAYEQFF	TGTGCCAGCAGCTTAAATGATGCCTATGAGCAGTTCTTC
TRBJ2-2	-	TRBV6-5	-	CASSYGWTANTGKLFF	TGTGCCAGCAGTTACGGGTGGACAGCGAACACCGGGAAGCTGTTTTTT
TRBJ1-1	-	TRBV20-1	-	CSARGQRFFTEAFF	TGCAGTGCTAGAGGTCAAAGGTTTTTCACTGAAGCTTTCTTT
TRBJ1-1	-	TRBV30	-	CARSVWGAQNTEAFF	TGTGCCCGGAGTGTATGGGGGGCACAGAACACTGAAGCTTTCTTT
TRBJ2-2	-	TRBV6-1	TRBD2	CVRSPLRSLAGERELFF	TGTGTCAGAAGTCCCCTCCGGAGTCTAGCGGGAGAGAGGGAGCTGTTTTTT
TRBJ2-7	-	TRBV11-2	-	CASSSNGNSYEQNF	TGTGCCAGCAGCTCTAACGGAAACTCCTACGAGCAGAACTTC
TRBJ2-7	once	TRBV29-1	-	CSGRPSRFKSYEQYF	TGTAGCGGACGCCCTTCCAGGTTCAAGTCCTACGAGCAGTACTTC
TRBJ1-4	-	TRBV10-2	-	CVSTRVGEKLFF	TGCGTCAGCACGAGGGTGGGTGAGAAACTGTTTTTT
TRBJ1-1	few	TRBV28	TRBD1	CACSLRQGRNTEAFF	TGTGCCTGTAGTCTAAGACAGGGACGAAACACTGAAGCTTTCTTT
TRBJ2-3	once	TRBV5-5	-	CASSWDKGNSDTQYF	TGTGCCAGCAGCTGGGACAAGGGGAATTCAGATACGCAGTATTTT
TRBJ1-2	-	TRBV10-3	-	CAISETPHYGYTF	TGTGCCATCAGTGAAACACCCCACTATGGCTACACCTTC
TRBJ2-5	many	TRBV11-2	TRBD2	CASSLRLAGDSSEAQYF	TGTGCCAGCAGCTTAAGGCTAGCGGGTGACTCGAGCGAGGCCCAGTACTTC
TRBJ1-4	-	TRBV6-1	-	CASGEAGIATNEELFF	TGTGCCAGCGGTGAAGCGGGTATTGCAACTAATGAAGAACTGTTTTTT
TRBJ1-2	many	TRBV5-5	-	CASSFPPETNYGYTF	TGTGCCAGCAGCTTTCCCCCGGAGACTAACTATGGCTACACCTTC
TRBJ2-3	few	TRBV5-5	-	CASNPPTVIPPQYF	TGTGCCAGCAACCCTCCGACAGTGATCCCCCCTCAGTATTTT
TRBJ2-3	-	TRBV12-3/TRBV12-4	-	CASSLASGDTDTHYF	TGTGCCAGCAGTTTAGCTAGCGGCGACACAGATACGCACTATTTT
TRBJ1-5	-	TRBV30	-	CAWSGGRGFNQPQHF	TGTGCCTGGAGTGGTGGGAGGGGGTTCAATCAGCCACAGCATTTT
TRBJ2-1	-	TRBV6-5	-	CASSTGQRGNEQSF	TGTGCCAGCAGTACCGGACAGAGAGGGAATGAGCAGTCCTTC
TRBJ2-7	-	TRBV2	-	CAIAHKISYEQYF	TGTGCCATTGCGCACAAGATCTCCTACGAGCAGTACTTC
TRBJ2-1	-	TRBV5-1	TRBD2	CANSPGLAGEGEQFF	TGCGCCAACAGCCCGGGACTAGCGGGGGAAGGGGAGCAGTTCTTC
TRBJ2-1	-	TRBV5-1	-	CASRVGGDSYNEEFF	TGCGCCAGCAGAGTGGGGGGAGACTCCTACAACGAGGAGTTCTTC
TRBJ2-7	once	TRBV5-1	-	CASGFVVPASSYEQYF	TGCGCCAGCGGTTTCGTCGTCCCAGCAAGTTCCTACGAGCAGTACTTC
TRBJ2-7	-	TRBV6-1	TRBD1	CASIEGEGAFYEQYF	TGTGCCAGCATTGAAGGAGAGGGGGCTTTCTACGAGCAATATTTC
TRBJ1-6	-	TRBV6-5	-	CTSSYSWDHYSPLHF	TGTACCAGTAGTTACTCATGGGATCACTATTCACCCCTCCACTTT
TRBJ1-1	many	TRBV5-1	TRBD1	CASSRQGSAEAFF	TGCGCCAGCAGTCGACAGGGGAGCGCTGAAGCTTTCTTT
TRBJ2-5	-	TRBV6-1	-	CASRSESDYQETRYF	TGTGCCAGCAGGTCAGAATCGGATTACCAAGAGACCCGGTACTTC
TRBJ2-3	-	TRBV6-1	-	CASSERGATQYF	TGTGCCAGCAGTGAACGGGGAGCTACACAGTATTTT
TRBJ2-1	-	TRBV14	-	CASSAVAGRVNNEQFF	TGTGCCAGCAGTGCCGTAGCAGGAAGGGTAAACAATGAACAGTTCTTC